This T cell receptor (beta chain) was documented in a study of cytomegalovirus exposure and HLA in healthy donors. Points from the study as a whole: Researchers counted around 150 TCR beta chains as cytomegalovirus-associated.

CDR1 is SGHVS, CDR2 FQNEAQ, per germline. This CDR3 has 12 amino acids. V lost 11 bases to trimming and J lost 8 bases, with 17 bases between them. It was with 60 Vbeta and 13 Jbeta primers that the PCR ran. The table came from immunoSEQ multiplex PCR; TCRdb's copy has only in-frame clones and leaves some out. The profile shows 170,000 or so clones, around 86% of them singletons. This clone was seen a handful of times. The target antigen is unknown. This clonotype was sampled from a man between 50 and 59 years old in good health and CMV-seronegative. Sequenced sample: PBMCs. The chain joins TRBV7-8 to TRBJ2-3, with a weak D call TRBD2 (6 bases). CDR3 nucleotides: TGTGCCTCCGGGGAGACTAGTCGTACGCAGTATTTT. Translated, it gives CASGETSRTQYF.